This T cell receptor (beta chain) was captured by sequencing in a study of T-cell memory formation after mild COVID-19. Study-wide results and limits: Pre-infection memory contained some responding clones, which suggested that cross-reactive memory had joined. Clones that shrank (day 15 to 85) were balanced CD4/CD8, whereas later expanders leaned CD4+. Still unconfirmed is whether the second-wave clones peaking on day 37 recognized SARS-CoV-2. CM and EM subsets held most contracting CD4+ clones; EMRA held CD8+ ones.

TCRdb independently ran MiXCR on the 5' RACE reads; one entry per CDR3 protein. The data hold about 350,000 distinct CDR3 sequences, with around 13% observed a single time. Germline V CDR1 and CDR2: SGHDT, YYEEEE. There are 16 residues in the CDR3. Between the trimmed V and J ends, which lost 0 bases and 0 bases, there was a span of 9 bases. A note on this clonotype: Its matching antigen is unknown.

The source material was PBMCs or a T cell subset sorted from them (not recorded which). The receptor's source is a man aged 18 to 30 who had mild COVID-19 (a few samples of this study predate the infection). Cell type and time point are not known. This chain links TRBV5-6 with TRBJ1-4; tentative D call: TRBD1 (5 bases). In nucleotides, the CDR3 is TGTGCCAGCAGCTTGGTACAGGATTCAACTAATGAAAAACTGTTTTTT. Translation: CASSLVQDSTNEKLFF.